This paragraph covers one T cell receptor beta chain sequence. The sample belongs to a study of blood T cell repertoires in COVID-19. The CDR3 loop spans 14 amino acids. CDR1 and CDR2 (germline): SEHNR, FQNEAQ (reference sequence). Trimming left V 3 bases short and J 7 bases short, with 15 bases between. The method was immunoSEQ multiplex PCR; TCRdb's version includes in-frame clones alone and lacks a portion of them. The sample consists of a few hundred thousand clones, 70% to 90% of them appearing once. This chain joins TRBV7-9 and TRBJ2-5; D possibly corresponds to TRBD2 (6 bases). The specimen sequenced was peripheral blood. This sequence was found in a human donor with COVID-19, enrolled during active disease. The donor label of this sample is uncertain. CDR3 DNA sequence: TGTGCCAGCAGCTTCCAGGCCGCGCGGGGGACCCAGTACTTC. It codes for CASSFQAARGTQYF.